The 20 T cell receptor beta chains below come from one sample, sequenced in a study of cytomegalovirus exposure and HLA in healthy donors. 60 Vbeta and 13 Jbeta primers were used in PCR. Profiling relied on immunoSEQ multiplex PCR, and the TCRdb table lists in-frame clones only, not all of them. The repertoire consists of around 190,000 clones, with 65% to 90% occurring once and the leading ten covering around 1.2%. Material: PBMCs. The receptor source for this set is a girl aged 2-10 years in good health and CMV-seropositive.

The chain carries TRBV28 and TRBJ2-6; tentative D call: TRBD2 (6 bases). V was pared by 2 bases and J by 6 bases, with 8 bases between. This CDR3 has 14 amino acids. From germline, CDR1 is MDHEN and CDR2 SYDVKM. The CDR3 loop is CASSLAGSANVLTF. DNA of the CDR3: TGTGCCAGCAGTTTAGCGGGGTCGGCCAACGTCCTGACTTTC.

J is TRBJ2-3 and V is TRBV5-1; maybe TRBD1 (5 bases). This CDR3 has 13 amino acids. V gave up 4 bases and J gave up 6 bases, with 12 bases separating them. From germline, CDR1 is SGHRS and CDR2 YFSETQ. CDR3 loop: CASSAIRGDTQYF. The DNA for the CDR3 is TGCGCCAGCAGCGCAATAAGGGGCGATACGCAGTATTTT. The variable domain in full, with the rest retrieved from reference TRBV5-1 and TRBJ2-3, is KAGVTQTPRYLIKTRGQQVTLSCSPISGHRSVSWYQQTPGQGLQFLFEYFSETQRNKGNFPGRFSGRQFSNSRSEMNVSTLELGDSALYLCASSAIRGDTQYFGPGTRLTVL.

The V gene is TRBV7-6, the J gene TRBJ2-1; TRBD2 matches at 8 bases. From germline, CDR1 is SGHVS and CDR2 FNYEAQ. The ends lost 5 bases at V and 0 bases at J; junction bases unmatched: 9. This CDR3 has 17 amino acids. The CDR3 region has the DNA TGTGCCAGCAGCCCGGATAGGACTAGCTACTCCTACAATGAGCAGTTCTTC. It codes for CASSPDRTSYSYNEQFF.

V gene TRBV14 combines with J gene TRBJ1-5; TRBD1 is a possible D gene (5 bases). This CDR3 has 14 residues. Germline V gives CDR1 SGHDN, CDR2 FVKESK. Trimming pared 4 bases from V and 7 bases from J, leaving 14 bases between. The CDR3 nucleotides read TGTGCCAGCAGCCTTCAGGGTTCGTACCAGCCCCAGCATTTT. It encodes CASSLQGSYQPQHF.

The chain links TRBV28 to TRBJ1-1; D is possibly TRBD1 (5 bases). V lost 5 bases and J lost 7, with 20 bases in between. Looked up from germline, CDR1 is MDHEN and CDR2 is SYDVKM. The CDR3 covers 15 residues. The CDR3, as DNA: TGTGCCAGCAGTCCCTCTGGCGGGACCGGGGTTGAAGCTTTCTTT. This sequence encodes CASSPSGGTGVEAFF.

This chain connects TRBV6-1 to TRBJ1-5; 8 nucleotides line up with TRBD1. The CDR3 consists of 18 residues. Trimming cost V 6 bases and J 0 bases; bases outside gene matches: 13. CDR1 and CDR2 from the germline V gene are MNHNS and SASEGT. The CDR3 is CASSEHPGQDYSNQPQHF. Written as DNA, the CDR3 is TGTGCCAGCAGCGAACACCCGGGACAGGACTATAGCAATCAGCCCCAGCATTTT.

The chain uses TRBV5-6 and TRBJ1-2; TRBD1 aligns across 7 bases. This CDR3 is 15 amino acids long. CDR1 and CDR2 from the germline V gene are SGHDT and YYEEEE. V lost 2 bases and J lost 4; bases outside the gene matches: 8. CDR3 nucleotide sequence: TGTGCCAGCAGCTTAGGGCCGACAGGGATCTATGGCTACACCTTC. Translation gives CASSLGPTGIYGYTF.

The CDR3 is CASTVSGETEAFF. The CDR3 nucleotides are TGTGCCAGCACTGTGTCGGGGGAGACTGAAGCTTTCTTT. The chain links TRBV2 to TRBJ1-1; D perhaps matches TRBD1 (5 bases). Germline lookup yields CDR1 SNHLY and CDR2 FYNNEI. There are 13 residues in the CDR3. Trimming took 7 bases from V and 5 from J, leaving 14 bases between them.

The CDR3 spells CASSVSLEGNYEQYF. CDR3 bases: TGTGCCAGCAGCGTCTCCTTAGAGGGTAACTACGAGCAGTACTTC. The V and J genes are TRBV9 and TRBJ2-5; D is perhaps TRBD2 (5 bases). The tail of the sequence fits TRBJ2-7 better, so the J call may be wrong. CDR3 length: 15 amino acids. CDR1 and CDR2 from the germline V gene are SGDLS and YYNGEE.

The CDR3 DNA sequence: TGCGCCAGCAGTGATGGACTAGCGCAAGAGACCCAGTACTTC. It is translated as CASSDGLAQETQYF. The chain carries TRBV10-2 and TRBJ2-5; 9 positions match TRBD2. Germline CDR1 is WSHSY and CDR2 is SAAADI. V trimming: 3 bases; J trimming: 2 bases; junction bases outside the gene matches: 1. The CDR3 is made up of 14 amino acids.

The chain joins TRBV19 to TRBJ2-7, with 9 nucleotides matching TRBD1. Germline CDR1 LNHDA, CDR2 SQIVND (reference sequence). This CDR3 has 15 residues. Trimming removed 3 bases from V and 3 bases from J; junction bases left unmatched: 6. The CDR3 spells CASSITGTGIYEQYF. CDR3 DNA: TGTGCCAGTAGTATTACCGGGACAGGGATCTACGAGCAGTACTTC.

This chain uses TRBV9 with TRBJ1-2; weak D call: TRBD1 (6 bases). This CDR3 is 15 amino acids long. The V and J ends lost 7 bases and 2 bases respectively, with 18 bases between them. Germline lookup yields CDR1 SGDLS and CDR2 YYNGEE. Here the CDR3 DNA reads TGTGCCAGCGGGGGCGTTGGGGGGGAGAACTATGGCTACACCTTC. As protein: CASGGVGGENYGYTF.

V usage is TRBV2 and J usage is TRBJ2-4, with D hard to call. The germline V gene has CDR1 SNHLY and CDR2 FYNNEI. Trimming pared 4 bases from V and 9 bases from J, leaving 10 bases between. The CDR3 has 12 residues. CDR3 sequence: CASSVRSGIQYF. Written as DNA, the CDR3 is TGTGCCAGCAGTGTTCGGTCGGGCATTCAGTACTTC.

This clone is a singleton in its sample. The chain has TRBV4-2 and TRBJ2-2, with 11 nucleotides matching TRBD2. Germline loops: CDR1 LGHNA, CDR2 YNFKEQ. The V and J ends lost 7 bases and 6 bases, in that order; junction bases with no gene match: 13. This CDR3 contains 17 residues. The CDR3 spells CASNKRLAGGTSGELFF. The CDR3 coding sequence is TGTGCCAGCAATAAGCGGCTAGCGGGAGGAACGTCCGGGGAGCTGTTTTTT.

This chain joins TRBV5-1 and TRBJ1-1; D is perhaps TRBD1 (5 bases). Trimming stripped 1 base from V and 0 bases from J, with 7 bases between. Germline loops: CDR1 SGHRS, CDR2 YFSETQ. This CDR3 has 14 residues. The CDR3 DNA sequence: TGCGCCAGCAGCTTGCGGGGGATGAACACTGAAGCTTTCTTT. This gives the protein CASSLRGMNTEAFF.

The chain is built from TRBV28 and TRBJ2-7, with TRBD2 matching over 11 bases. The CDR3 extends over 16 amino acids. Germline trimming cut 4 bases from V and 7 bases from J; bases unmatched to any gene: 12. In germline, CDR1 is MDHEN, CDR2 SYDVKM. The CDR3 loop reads CASSSTSLAGESEQYF. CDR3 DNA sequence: TGTGCCAGCAGTTCGACCTCACTAGCGGGAGAGTCTGAGCAGTACTTC.

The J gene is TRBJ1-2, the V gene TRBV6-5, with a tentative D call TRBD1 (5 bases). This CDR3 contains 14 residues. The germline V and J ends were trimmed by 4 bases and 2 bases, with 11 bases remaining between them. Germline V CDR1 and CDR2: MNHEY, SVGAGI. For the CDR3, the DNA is TGTGCCAGCAGTTCCCAGGGCCCCAACTATGGCTACACCTTC. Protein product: CASSSQGPNYGYTF.

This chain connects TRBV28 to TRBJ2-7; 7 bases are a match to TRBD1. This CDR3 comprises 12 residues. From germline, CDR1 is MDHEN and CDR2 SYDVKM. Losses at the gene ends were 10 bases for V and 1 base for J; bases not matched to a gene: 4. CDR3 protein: CAIQTGSYEQYF. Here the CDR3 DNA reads TGTGCCATACAGACAGGGTCCTACGAGCAGTACTTC.

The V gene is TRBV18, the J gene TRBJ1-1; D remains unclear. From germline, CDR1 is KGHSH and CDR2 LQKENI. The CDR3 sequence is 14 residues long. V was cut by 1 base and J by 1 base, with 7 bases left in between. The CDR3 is CASSPLPQNTEAFF. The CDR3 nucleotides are TGTGCCAGCTCACCACTCCCCCAGAACACTGAAGCTTTCTTT.

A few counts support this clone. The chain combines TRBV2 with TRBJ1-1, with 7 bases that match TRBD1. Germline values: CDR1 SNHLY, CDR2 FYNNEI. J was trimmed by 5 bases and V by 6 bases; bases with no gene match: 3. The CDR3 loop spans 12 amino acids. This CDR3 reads CASRLGQTEAFF. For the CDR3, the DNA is TGTGCCAGCAGGCTGGGACAGACTGAAGCTTTCTTT.